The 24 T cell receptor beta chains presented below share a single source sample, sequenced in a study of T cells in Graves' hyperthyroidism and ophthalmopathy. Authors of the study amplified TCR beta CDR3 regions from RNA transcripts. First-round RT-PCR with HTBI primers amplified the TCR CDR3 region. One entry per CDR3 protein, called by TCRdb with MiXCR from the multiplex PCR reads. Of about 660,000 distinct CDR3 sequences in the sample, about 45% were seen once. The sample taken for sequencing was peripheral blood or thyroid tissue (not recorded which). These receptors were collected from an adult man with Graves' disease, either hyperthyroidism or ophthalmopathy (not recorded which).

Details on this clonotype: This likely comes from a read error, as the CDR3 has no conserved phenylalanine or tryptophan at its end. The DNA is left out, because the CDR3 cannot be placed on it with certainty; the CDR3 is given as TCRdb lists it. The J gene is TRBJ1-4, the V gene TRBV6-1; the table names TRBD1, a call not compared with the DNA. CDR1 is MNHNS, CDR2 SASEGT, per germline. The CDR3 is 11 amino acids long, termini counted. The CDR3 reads CASSYSPGQDY.

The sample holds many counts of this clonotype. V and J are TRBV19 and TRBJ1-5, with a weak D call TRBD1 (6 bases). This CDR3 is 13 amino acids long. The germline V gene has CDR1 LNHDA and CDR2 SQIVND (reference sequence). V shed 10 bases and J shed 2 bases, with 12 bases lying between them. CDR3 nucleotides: TGTGCCACTAGACAGGCGGGCAATCAGCCCCAGCATTTT. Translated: CATRQAGNQPQHF.

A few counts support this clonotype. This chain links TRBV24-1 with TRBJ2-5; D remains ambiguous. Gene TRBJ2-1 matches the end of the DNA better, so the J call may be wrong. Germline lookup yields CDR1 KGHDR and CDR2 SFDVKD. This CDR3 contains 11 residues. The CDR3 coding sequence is TGTGCCACCAGTGATTGGAATGAGCAGTTCTTC. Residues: CATSDWNEQFF.

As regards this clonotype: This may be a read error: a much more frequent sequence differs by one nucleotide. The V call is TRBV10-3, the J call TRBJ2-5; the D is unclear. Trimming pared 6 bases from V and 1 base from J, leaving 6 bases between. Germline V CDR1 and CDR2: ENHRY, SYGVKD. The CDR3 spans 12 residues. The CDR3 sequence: CAIRFGQETQYF. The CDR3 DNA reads TGTGCCATCAGGTTCGGCCAAGAGACCCAGTACTTC.

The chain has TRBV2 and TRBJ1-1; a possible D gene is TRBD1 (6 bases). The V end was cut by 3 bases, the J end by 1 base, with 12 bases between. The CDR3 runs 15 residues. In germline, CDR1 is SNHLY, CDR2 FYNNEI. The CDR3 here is CASSDAGQRNTEAFF. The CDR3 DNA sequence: TGTGCCAGCAGTGACGCCGGACAGAGGAACACTGAAGCTTTCTTT.

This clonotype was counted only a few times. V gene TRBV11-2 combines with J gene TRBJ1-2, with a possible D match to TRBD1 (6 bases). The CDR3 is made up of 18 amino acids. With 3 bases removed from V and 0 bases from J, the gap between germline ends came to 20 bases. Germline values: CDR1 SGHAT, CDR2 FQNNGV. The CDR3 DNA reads TGTGCCAGCAGCTTCGCCCCCGGGACACCGACCTCTAACTATGGCTACACCTTC. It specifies CASSFAPGTPTSNYGYTF.

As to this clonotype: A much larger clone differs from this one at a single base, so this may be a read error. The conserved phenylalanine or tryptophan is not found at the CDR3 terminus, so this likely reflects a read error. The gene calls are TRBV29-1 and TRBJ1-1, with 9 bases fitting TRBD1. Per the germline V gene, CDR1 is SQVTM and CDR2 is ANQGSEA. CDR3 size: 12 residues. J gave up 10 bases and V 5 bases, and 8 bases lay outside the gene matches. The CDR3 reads CSVIRQGVVAFL. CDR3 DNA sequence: TGCAGCGTTATTCGACAGGGGGTGGTAGCTTTCCTT.

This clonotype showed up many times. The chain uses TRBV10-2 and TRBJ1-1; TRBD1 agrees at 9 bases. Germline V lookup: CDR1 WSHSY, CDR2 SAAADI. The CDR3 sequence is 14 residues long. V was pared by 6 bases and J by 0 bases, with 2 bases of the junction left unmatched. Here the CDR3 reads CASRGQGVNTEAFF. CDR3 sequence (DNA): TGCGCCAGCAGGGGACAGGGCGTGAACACTGAAGCTTTCTTT.

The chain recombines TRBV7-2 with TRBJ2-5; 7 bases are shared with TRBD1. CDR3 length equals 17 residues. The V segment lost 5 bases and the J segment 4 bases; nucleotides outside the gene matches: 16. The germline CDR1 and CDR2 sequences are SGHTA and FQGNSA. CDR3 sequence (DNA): TGTGCCAGCAGCCCAGGAGTTTTGAGACAGGGAACAGAGACCCAGTACTTC. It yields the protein CASSPGVLRQGTETQYF.

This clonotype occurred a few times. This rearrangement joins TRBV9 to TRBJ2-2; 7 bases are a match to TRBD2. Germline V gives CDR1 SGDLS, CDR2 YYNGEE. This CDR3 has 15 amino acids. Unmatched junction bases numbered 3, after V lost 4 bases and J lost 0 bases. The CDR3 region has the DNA TGTGCCAGCAGCTTAAGCGGGGCGAACACCGGGGAGCTGTTTTTT. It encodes CASSLSGANTGELFF.

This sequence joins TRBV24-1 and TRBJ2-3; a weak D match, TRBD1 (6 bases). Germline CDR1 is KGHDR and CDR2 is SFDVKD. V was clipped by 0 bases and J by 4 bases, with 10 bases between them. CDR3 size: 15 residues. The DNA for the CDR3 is TGTGCCACCAGTGATTTGACAGGGAAATCAGATACGCAGTATTTT. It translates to CATSDLTGKSDTQYF.

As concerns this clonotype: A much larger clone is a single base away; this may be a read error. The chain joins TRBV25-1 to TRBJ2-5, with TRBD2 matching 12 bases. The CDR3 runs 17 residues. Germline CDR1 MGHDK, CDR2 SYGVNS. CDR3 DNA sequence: TGTGCCAGCAGTGAAGGGGCTAGCGGGGGGGCCGGAGAGGCCCAGTACTTC. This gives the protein CASSEGASGGAGEAQYF.

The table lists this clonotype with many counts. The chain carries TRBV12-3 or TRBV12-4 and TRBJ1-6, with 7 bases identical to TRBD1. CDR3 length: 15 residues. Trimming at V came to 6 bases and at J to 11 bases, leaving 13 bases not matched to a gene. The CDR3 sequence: CASSHFRRQGAPLHF. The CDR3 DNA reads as TGTGCCAGCAGCCATTTCCGGAGACAGGGAGCACCCCTCCACTTT.

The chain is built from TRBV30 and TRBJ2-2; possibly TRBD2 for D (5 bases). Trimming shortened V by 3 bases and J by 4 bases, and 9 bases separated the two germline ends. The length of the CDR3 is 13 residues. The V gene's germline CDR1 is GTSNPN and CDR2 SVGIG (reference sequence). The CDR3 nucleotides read TGTGCCTGGAGCGGAGGAGGCACCGGGGAGCTGTTTTTT. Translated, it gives CAWSGGGTGELFF.

The CDR3 spells CSAGEGPNEKLFF. CDR3 DNA: TGCAGCGCTGGAGAGGGGCCAAATGAAAAACTGTTTTTT. The J gene is TRBJ1-4, the V gene TRBV29-1, with D possibly TRBD1 on 5 matching bases. The V gene lost 7 bases and the J gene lost 5 bases, with 14 bases spanning the gap. The CDR3 spans 13 residues. Germline CDR1 SQVTM, CDR2 ANQGSEA.

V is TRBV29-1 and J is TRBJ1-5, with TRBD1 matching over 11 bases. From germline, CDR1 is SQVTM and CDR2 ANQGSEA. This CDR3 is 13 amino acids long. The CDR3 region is CSVRTGGGQPQHF. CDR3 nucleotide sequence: TGCAGTGTAAGGACAGGGGGCGGTCAGCCCCAGCATTTT.

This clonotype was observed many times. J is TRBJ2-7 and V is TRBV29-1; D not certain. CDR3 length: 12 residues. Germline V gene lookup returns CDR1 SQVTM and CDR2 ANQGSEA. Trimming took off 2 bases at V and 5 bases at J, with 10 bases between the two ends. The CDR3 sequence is CSVESPNDEQYF. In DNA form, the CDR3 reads TGCAGCGTTGAAAGCCCGAACGACGAGCAGTACTTC.

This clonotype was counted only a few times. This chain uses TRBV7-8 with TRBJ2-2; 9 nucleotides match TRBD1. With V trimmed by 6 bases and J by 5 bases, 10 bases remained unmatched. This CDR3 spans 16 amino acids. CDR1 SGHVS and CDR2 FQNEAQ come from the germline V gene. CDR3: CASRQTHRGLTGELFF. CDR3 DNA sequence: TGTGCCAGCAGACAAACCCACAGGGGGCTAACCGGGGAGCTGTTTTTT.

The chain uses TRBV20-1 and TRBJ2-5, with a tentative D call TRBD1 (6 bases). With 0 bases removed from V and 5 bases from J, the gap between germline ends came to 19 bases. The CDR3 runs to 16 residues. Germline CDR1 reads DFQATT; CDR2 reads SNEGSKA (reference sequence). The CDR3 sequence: CSARDRDTPGRETQYF. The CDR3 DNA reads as TGCAGTGCTAGAGATCGGGACACCCCGGGGCGGGAGACCCAGTACTTC.

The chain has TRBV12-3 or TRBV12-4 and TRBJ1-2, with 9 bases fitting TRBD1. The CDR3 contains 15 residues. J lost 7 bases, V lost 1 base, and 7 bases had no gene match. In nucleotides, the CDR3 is TGTGCCAGCAGTTTAGGTGACAGGGGGTTAGGTGGCTACACCTTC. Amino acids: CASSLGDRGLGGYTF.

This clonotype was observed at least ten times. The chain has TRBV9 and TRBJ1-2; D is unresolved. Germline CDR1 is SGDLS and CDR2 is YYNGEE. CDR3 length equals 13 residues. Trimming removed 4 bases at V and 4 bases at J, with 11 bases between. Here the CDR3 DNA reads TGTGCCAGCAGCCAAGAGGGAGGCTATGGCTACACCTTC. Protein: CASSQEGGYGYTF.

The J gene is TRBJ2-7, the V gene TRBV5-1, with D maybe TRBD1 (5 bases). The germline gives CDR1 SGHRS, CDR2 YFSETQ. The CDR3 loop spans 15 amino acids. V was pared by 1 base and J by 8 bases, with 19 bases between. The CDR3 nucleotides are TGCGCCAGCAGCTTGCAGGGAACCTCACCTTACAAGCAGTACTTC. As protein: CASSLQGTSPYKQYF.

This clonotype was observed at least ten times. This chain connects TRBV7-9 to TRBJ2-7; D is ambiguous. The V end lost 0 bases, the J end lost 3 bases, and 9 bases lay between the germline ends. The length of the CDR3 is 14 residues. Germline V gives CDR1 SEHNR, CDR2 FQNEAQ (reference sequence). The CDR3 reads CASSLADRYYEQYF. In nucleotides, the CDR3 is TGTGCCAGCAGCTTAGCTGATCGGTACTACGAGCAGTACTTC.

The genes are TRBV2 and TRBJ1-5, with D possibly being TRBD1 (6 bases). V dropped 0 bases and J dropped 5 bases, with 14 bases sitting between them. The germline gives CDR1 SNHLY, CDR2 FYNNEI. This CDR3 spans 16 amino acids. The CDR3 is CASSEAGTSPHQPQHF. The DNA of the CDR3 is TGTGCCAGCAGTGAAGCAGGGACATCACCCCATCAGCCCCAGCATTTT.